This TCR beta chain was recovered during a study of shared clonotypes between healthy human individuals (dated by TCRdb to 2020 to 2022). Context from the whole study: The cohort comprised a couple of women and a few men aged 18 to 49 years. Leukapheresis yielded between about 0.9 and 9 billion PBMCs per donor. Libraries were prepared and TCR repertoires were sequenced by different laboratories using diverse techniques, in order to increase sequencing depth and limit assay-specific biases. To estimate repertoire size and how much clonotype sharing occurs between individuals, the study deeply sequenced the blood TCR repertoires of five healthy adults. For each donor, three plates each were used for CD4 naive and CD4 memory, two plates were used for CD8 naive, and one plate was used for CD8 memory. Overall study results and their limits: Sampling was restricted to blood, and TCR repertoires in tissue are likely to differ from TCR repertoires in blood. Naive subsets generally had larger estimated clonotype richness than memory subsets. Around 5.4% of naive CD4, more than 3% of naive CD8, about 2.4% of memory CD4, and 0.35% to 0.4% of memory CD8 clonotypes were shared across several donors. Even with the large sequencing depth, rarefaction of the sorted-subset datasets indicated that sequencing was incomplete. Pairwise subsampling indicated that sequencing depth was expected to affect the degree of clonotype sharing among donors. Higher generation probabilities were observed for clonotypes shared by all four sorted-subset donors than for non-shared clonotypes. Because the study included a small number of donors, the genetic and exposure-history diversity represented was limited.

With regard to this clone: Its antigen is still unknown. Base qualities are not recorded, but no much larger clone differs from it by a single base.

The donors were healthy, HIV-negative adults with no recently reported acute infections or vaccinations. Every donor was a Caucasian adult living in Nashville, Tennessee, USA. CD4+ T cells were enriched by magnetic negative selection; naive cells were then positively selected on CD45RA, and the negative fraction formed the memory subset. Blood was obtained by leukapheresis, after which PBMCs were separated by Ficoll-Histopaque density gradient centrifugation and cryopreserved in liquid nitrogen vapor phase. Analytical flow cytometry was used to check the purity and quantity of every magnetically sorted T cell population. Each sorted fraction had its genomic DNA isolated and then quantified by UV absorbance on a Nanodrop 2000c. TCR CDR3 regions were amplified from genomic DNA by multiplex PCR using the deep immunoSEQ assay. For each cell subset, the extracted genomic DNA was distributed evenly across all wells of several immunoSEQ 96-well plates, and each plate served as one replicate. For sorted subsets, each replicate PCR was loaded with about 0.2 ug genomic DNA, equivalent to 25,000 to 35,000 T cell genomes. Purified libraries were quantified with a Qubit 3.0 fluorometer, sized on a Bioanalyzer 2100, and re-quantified with the KAPA Library Quantification kit. Every immunoSEQ 96-well plate was sequenced on a separate single-read 150-cycle Illumina NextSeq 550 flow cell. In the original analysis: The immunoSEQ output contained only junctional sequences without quality scores, so filtering could not match that applied to full-length reads. To assign V/J genes and CDR3, sequences were annotated against IMGT germline references using PyIR, a Python wrapper for IgBLAST v1.9. Reads with weak V/J assignments (E-value above 1e-6), missing CDR3, stop codons, out-of-frame junctions, or ambiguous translated residues were removed. V3J clonotypes were defined by identical inferred V gene, J gene, and CDR3 amino acid sequence. To compute the percentage overlap between repertoires, the number of shared unique clonotypes was divided by the size of the smaller repertoire. Three approaches were used to assess repertoire richness: RTK rarefaction, the Chao1 estimator, and Recon v2.1 estimates of unobserved clonotypes. Generation probabilities were computed with OLGA for all TCRbeta clonotypes obtained by the gDNA method from four donors. Drawn from immuneACCESS, this table holds only the in-frame rearrangements with V and J called that TCRdb kept. Clones are partly lost; checked studies trace under half to an unresolved V gene and leave the rest unexplained. V, J and clone size are those of that table, while D and trimming were read from the DNA. Within this sample are approximately 1.4 million clones, with under 99% of them counted one time only. The ten biggest clones cover around 0.47% of the sample.

From cysteine to phenylalanine, the CDR3 is 15 amino acids long. The only DNA kept is the CDR3, 45 bases in frame from the first base. V has 8 bases trimmed and J has 0 bases trimmed; junction bases matching no gene number 8. CDR1 SGHRS and CDR2 YFSETQ are derived from the germline V gene. The sample consisted of naive CD4+ T cells sorted from blood. This sample's cell subset or site label indicates: CD45RA+ positively selected. The rearrangement combines TRBV5-1 with TRBJ1-3; 7 central bases correspond to TRBD1. The clonotype comes from a man aged 25 to 40 in good health. The CDR3 region reads CASSTGALSGNTIYF. The DNA sequence is as follows: TGCGCCAGTAGTACAGGGGCCCTCTCTGGAAACACCATATATTTT.